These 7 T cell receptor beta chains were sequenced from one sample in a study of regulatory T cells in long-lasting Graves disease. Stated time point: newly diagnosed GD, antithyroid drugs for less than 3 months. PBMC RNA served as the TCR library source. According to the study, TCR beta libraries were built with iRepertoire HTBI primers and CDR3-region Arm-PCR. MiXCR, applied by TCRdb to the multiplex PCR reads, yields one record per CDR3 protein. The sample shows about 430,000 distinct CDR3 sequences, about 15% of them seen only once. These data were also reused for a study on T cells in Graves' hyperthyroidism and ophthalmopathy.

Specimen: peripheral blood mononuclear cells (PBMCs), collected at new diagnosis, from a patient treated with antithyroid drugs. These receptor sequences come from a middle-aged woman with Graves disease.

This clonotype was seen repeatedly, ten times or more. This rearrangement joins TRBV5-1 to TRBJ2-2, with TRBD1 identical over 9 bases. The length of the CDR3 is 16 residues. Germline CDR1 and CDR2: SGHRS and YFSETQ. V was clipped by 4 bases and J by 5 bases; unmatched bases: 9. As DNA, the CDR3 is TGCGCCAGCAGCCCGGGACAGGGAGAACAGACCGGGGAGCTGTTTTTT. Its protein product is CASSPGQGEQTGELFF.

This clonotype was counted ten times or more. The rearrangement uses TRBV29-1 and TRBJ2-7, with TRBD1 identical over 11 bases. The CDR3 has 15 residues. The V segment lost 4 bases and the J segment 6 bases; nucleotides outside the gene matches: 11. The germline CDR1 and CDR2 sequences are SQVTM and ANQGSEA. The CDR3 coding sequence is TGCAGCGTTGTGCGTTCCGGGACAGGGGGTTCCGAGCAGTACTTC. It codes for CSVVRSGTGGSEQYF.

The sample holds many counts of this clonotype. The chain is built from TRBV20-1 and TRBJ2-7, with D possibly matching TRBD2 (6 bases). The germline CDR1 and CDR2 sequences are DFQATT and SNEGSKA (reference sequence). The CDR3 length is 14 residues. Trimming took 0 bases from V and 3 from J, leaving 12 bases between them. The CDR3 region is CSARDPGSIYEQYF. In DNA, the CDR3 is TGCAGTGCTAGAGATCCCGGGAGTATCTACGAGCAGTACTTC.

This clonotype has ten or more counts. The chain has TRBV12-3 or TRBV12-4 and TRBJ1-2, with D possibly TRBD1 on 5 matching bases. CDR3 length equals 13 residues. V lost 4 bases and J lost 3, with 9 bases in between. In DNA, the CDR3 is TGTGCCAGCAGTTGGGGCAGGGACTATGGCTACACCTTC. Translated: CASSWGRDYGYTF.

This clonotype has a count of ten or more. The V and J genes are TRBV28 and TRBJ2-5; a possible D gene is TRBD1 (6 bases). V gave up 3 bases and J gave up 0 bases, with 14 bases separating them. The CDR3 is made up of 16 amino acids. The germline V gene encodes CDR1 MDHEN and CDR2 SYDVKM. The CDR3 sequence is CASSFSWTEYQETQYF. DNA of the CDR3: TGTGCCAGCAGTTTTAGTTGGACAGAGTACCAAGAGACCCAGTACTTC.

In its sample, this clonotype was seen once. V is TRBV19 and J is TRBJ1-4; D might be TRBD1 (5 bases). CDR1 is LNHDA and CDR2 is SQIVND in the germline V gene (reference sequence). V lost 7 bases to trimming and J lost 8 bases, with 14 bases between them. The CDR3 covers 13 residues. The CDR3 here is CASTPTVKEKLFF. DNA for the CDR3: TGTGCCAGTACCCCGACAGTTAAGGAAAAACTGTTTTTT.

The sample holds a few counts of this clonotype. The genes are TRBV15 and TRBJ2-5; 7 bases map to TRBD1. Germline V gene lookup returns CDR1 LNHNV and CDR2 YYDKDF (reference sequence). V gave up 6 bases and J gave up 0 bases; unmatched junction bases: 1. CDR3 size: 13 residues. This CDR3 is CATRQGNQETQYF. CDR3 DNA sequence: TGTGCCACCAGACAGGGGAACCAAGAGACCCAGTACTTC.